This entry lists 12 T cell receptor beta chains sequenced from one sample in a study of molecular identifiers for immune sequencing clone quantification. Each CDR3 protein is one row after TCRdb ran MiXCR on the PCR reads. This sample carries 460,000 or so distinct CDR3 sequences, 20% to 25% of them seen once, and the ten largest clones take under 0.85%. The material sequenced was naive CD8+ T cells from blood, with Jurkat cell RNA spiked in. As for subset: FACS-sorted CD8+CD4-CCR7+CD45RA+ naive T cells. The receptors were sampled from a human donor in good health. Some libraries in this study had Jurkat cell RNA spiked in.

As to this clonotype: This clone may be a read error of a much larger clone one base away. The J gene is TRBJ1-2, the V gene TRBV7-2; 10 bases map to TRBD1. J gave up 4 bases and V 7 bases, and 6 bases lay outside the gene matches. The CDR3 runs 14 residues. The germline V gene has CDR1 SGHTA and CDR2 FQGNSA. Here the CDR3 DNA reads TGTGCCAGCAACTCGACAGGGGGCGCCTATGGCTACACCTTC. Protein: CASNSTGGAYGYTF.

This clonotype has ten or more counts. The chain recombines TRBV7-9 with TRBJ2-3, with 10 bases fitting TRBD2. Losses at the gene ends were 3 bases for V and 1 base for J; bases not matched to a gene: 1. Germline V gene data show CDR1 as SEHNR and CDR2 as FQNEAQ (reference sequence). The CDR3 extends over 15 amino acids. The CDR3 bases are TGTGCCAGCAGCTTTACTAGCGGGGGCACAGATACGCAGTATTTT. The encoded protein is CASSFTSGGTDTQYF.

This clonotype was counted once. Mismatch with germline at one junction end may stem from a read error. This chain links TRBV24-1 with TRBJ1-4, with D tentatively TRBD1 (5 bases). CDR3 length: 16 residues. CDR1 is KGHDR, CDR2 SFDVKD, per germline. CDR3 sequence: CATSDKTEASNEKLSF. CDR3 DNA sequence: TGTGCCACCAGTGACAAGACAGAAGCCTCAAATGAAAAACTGTCTTTT.

The chain has TRBV7-3 and TRBJ2-2; D call uncertain. The CDR3 has 13 amino acids. V lost 1 base and J 8 bases, leaving 8 bases between the germline ends. Germline-derived CDR1 and CDR2 are SGHTA and FQGTGA. DNA for the CDR3: TGTGCCAGCAGCTTAATAAGTGCTGGGGAGCTGTTTTTT. Its protein is CASSLISAGELFF.

This clonotype was seen a few times. This chain links TRBV6-5 with TRBJ2-3; 11 positions agree with TRBD2. The CDR3 loop spans 18 amino acids. J was trimmed by 1 base and V by 4 bases; bases with no gene match: 10. CDR1 MNHEY and CDR2 SVGAGI come from the germline V gene. CDR3 sequence: CASSWVPLAGGGTDTQYF. CDR3 nucleotides: TGTGCCAGCAGTTGGGTCCCCCTAGCGGGAGGAGGCACAGATACGCAGTATTTT.

The table lists this clonotype with many counts. The CDR3, as DNA: TGTGCCATCGAGGGGGGGGGCGTCACTGAAGCTTTCTTT. Translating it yields CAIEGGGVTEAFF. The rearrangement joins TRBV7-9 to TRBJ1-1; TRBD1 is a possible D gene (6 bases). The V and J ends lost 10 bases and 4 bases respectively, with 16 bases between them. This CDR3 region has 13 residues. Germline CDR1 SEHNR, CDR2 FQNEAQ (reference sequence).

This clonotype came up many times. J is TRBJ2-5 and V is TRBV7-2; the match to TRBD2 covers 8 bases. The ends lost 8 bases at V and 1 base at J; junction bases unmatched: 12. The germline V gene encodes CDR1 SGHTA and CDR2 FQGNSA. The CDR3 sequence is 16 residues long. As DNA, the CDR3 is TGTGCCAGCTCCCCCGGGACTAGTTTGAGCCAAGAGACCCAGTACTTC. Encoded protein: CASSPGTSLSQETQYF.

The CDR3 spells CASSGAGGYVKNIQYF. The CDR3 DNA reads as TGTGCCAGCAGTGGGGCCGGGGGCTATGTCAAAAACATTCAGTACTTC. The chain uses TRBV2 and TRBJ2-4; D might be TRBD1 or TRBD2, each matching 6 bases. CDR1 is SNHLY, CDR2 FYNNEI, per germline. The CDR3 is 16 residues long. The ends were cut back, 4 bases at V and 3 bases at J, with 16 bases in the middle.

This clonotype showed up just once. As the CDR3 is not closed by the conserved phenylalanine or tryptophan, this likely results from a read error. The rearrangement links TRBV12-3 or TRBV12-4 to TRBJ2-3, with no clear D. This CDR3 has 13 residues. V gave up 5 bases and J gave up 5 bases, with 11 bases separating them. The CDR3 sequence: CASSPTRQDTQYS. The DNA of the CDR3 is TGTGCCAGCAGTCCGACACGCCAAGATACGCAGTATTCT.

The rearrangement links TRBV12-3 or TRBV12-4 to TRBJ2-1; D unresolved. Trimming stripped 8 bases from V and 5 bases from J, with 22 bases between. This CDR3 is 16 amino acids long. The CDR3 loop reads CASGFGKRRNDNEQFF. The CDR3 DNA reads as TGTGCCAGCGGGTTTGGAAAGCGCCGTAATGACAATGAGCAGTTCTTC.

In its sample, this clonotype was seen a few times. This chain uses TRBV11-2 with TRBJ1-3; no clear D. V was pared by 3 bases and J by 0 bases, with 18 bases between. Germline lookup yields CDR1 SGHAT and CDR2 FQNNGV. The CDR3 has 18 residues. CDR3 DNA sequence: TGTGCCAGCAGCTTGATTTTAGGGCAGCCGCTCTCTGGAAACACCATATATTTT. Residues: CASSLILGQPLSGNTIYF.

A few counts support this clonotype. The genes are TRBV19 and TRBJ2-3, with TRBD1 as a possible D gene (6 bases). This CDR3 is 15 amino acids long. The V gene's germline CDR1 is LNHDA and CDR2 SQIVND (reference sequence). Trimming left V 6 bases short and J 0 bases short, with 13 bases between. The DNA of the CDR3 is TGTGCCAGTAGCCATGGACAGTCTAGCACAGATACGCAGTATTTT. It specifies CASSHGQSSTDTQYF.